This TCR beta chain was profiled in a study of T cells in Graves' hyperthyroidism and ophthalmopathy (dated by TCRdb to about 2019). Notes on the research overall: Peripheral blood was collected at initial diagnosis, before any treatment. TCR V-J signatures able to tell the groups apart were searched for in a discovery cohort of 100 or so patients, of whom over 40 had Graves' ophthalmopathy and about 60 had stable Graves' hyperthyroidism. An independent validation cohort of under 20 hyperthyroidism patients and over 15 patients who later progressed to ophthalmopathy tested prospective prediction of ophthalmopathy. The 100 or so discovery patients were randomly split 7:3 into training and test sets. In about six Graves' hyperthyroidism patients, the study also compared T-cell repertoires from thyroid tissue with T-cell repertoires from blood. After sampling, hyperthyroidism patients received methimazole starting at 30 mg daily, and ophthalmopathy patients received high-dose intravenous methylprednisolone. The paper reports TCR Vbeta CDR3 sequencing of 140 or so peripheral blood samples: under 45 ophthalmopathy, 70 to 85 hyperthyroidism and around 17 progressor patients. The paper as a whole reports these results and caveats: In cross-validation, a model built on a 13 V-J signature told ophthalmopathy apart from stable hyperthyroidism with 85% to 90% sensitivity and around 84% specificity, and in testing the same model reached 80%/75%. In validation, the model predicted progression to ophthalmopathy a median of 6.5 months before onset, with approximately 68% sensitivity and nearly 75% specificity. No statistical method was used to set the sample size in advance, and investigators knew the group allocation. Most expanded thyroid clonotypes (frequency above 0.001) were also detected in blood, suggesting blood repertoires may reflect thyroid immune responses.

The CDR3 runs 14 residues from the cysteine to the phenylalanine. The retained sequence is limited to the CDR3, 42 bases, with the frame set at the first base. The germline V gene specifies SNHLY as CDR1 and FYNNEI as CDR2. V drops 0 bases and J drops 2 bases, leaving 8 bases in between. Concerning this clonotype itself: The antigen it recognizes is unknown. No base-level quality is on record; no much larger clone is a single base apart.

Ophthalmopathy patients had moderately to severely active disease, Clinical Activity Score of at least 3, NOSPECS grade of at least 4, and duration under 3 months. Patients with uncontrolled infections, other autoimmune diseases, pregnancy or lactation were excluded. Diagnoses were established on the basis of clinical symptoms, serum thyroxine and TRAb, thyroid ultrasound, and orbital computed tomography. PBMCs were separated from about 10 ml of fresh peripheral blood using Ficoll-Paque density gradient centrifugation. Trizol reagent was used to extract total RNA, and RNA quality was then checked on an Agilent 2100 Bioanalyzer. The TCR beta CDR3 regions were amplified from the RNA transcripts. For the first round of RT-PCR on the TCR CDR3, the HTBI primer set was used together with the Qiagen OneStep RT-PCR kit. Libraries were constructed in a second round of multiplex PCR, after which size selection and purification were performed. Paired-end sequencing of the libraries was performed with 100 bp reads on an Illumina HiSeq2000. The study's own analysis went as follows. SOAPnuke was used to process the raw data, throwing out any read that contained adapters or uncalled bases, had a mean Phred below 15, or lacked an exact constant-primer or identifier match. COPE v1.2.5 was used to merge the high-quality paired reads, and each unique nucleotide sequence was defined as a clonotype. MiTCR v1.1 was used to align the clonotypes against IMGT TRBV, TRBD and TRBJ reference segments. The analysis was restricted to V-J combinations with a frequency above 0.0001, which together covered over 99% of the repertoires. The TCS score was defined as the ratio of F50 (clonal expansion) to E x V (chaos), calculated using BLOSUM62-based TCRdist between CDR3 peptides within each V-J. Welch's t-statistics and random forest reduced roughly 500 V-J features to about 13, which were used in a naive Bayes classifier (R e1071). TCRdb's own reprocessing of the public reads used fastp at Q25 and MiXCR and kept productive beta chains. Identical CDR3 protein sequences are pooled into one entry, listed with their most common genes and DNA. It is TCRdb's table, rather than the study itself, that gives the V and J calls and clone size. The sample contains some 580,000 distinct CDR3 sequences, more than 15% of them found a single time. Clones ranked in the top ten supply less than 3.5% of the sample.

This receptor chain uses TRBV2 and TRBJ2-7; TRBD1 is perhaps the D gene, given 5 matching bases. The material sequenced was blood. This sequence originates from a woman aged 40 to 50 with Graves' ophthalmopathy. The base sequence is TGTGCCAGCAGTGAAGCGATAGGGGCCTACGAGCAGTACTTC. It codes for CASSEAIGAYEQYF.